Only one count was recorded for the clone carrying this TCR beta chain. Study processing details: It was from reference gene primer amplification that nucleated cell counts were estimated. Assay used: immunoSEQ multiplex PCR; TCRdb lists only in-frame clones, some missing. V and J calls and clone size are given by that table; D and trimming were obtained from the DNA. The sample shows tens of thousands of clones, over 75% of them seen only once. The data were obtained in a study of blood T cell repertoires in COVID-19. The overall study: Samples came from the United States, Italy and Spain, spanning acute and convalescent COVID-19.

Sequencing was performed on peripheral blood. This TCR was recovered from a man in his sixties or seventies with active or convalescent COVID-19.

The DNA for the CDR3 is TGTGCCAGCAGTCCCCGACTGACAGGGTGGCCTGAAGCTTTCTTT. Residues: CASSPRLTGWPEAFF. The J gene is TRBJ1-1, the V gene TRBV6-5, with TRBD1 matching 7 bases. The germline CDR1 and CDR2 sequences are MNHEY and SVGAGI. Trimming cost V 5 bases and J 6 bases; bases outside gene matches: 12. The CDR3 spans 15 residues.